These T cell receptor beta chains were read from a single sample in a study of control samples from healthy donors and cancer patients. The repertoire was sequenced with immunoSEQ multiplex PCR; TCRdb's copy has only in-frame clones and lacks some. The data contain under 200,000 clones, around 91% of them singletons. The sample taken for sequencing was blood. Every receptor here comes from a woman in her twenties or thirties in good health. Both conserved end residues are part of each CDR3.

j_gene: TRBJ1-4
v_gene: TRBV4-2
CDR3aa: CASSQAPQGATNEKLFF

j_gene: TRBJ1-6
v_gene: TRBV30
CDR3aa: CAWSVQGGNSPLHF

j_gene: TRBJ1-1
v_gene: TRBV4-2
CDR3aa: CASSQGVGDTEAFF

j_gene: TRBJ2-3
v_gene: TRBV4-2
CDR3aa: CASSQDRPAGSTDTQYF

j_gene: TRBJ1-5
v_gene: TRBV2
CDR3aa: CASSVEGSNQPQHF

j_gene: TRBJ2-3
v_gene: TRBV29-1
CDR3aa: CSVERPRAGGTDTQYF

j_gene: TRBJ2-5
v_gene: TRBV7-9
CDR3aa: CASSSLDETQYF

j_gene: TRBJ2-2
v_gene: TRBV7-9
CDR3aa: CASSFWTSNTGELFF

j_gene: TRBJ2-3
v_gene: TRBV18
CDR3aa: CASSLTSSTDTQYF

j_gene: TRBJ1-3
v_gene: TRBV10-3
CDR3aa: CAIGPGTHSGNTIYF

j_gene: TRBJ2-1
v_gene: TRBV13
CDR3aa: CASSFPLAGGPFNEQFF

j_gene: TRBJ2-7
v_gene: TRBV27
CDR3aa: CASSLLAGNYEQYF

j_gene: TRBJ1-2
v_gene: TRBV25-1
CDR3aa: CASSRGVYGYTF

j_gene: TRBJ1-4
v_gene: TRBV25-1
CDR3aa: CASSNRGRDEKLFF

j_gene: TRBJ2-7
v_gene: TRBV12-5
CDR3aa: CASGLGLAGAGEQYF

j_gene: TRBJ2-1
v_gene: TRBV28
CDR3aa: CASTRPTYNEQFF

j_gene: TRBJ1-2
v_gene: TRBV10-3
CDR3aa: CAITRTENYGYTF

j_gene: TRBJ1-4
v_gene: TRBV7-2
CDR3aa: CASSLGQNEKLFF

j_gene: TRBJ2-1
v_gene: TRBV3-1/TRBV3-2
CDR3aa: CASSTLAGLYNEQFF

j_gene: TRBJ1-5
v_gene: TRBV27
CDR3aa: CASSLSFSNQPQHF

j_gene: TRBJ1-6
v_gene: TRBV2
CDR3aa: CASSDTARSPLHF

j_gene: TRBJ2-3
v_gene: TRBV11-2
CDR3aa: CASSLVPTSTDTQYF

j_gene: TRBJ1-4
v_gene: TRBV6-6
CDR3aa: CASSWGGGRGSEKLFF

j_gene: TRBJ2-7
v_gene: TRBV28
CDR3aa: CASKSSGTGGYEQYF

j_gene: TRBJ2-5
v_gene: TRBV18
CDR3aa: CASSRDRQETQYF

j_gene: TRBJ1-5
v_gene: TRBV29-1
CDR3aa: CSVEGVNQPQHF

j_gene: TRBJ1-3
v_gene: TRBV7-6
CDR3aa: CASSLAGRSSGNTIYF

j_gene: TRBJ2-3
v_gene: TRBV25-1
CDR3aa: CASSERASGGPDTQYF

j_gene: TRBJ2-7
v_gene: TRBV19
CDR3aa: CASSPQETYEQYF

j_gene: TRBJ1-1
v_gene: TRBV25-1
CDR3aa: CASSDQGANTEAFF

j_gene: TRBJ1-2
v_gene: TRBV6-2/TRBV6-3
CDR3aa: CASSRDAYGYTF

j_gene: TRBJ1-3
v_gene: TRBV28
CDR3aa: CASSPAGNGNTIYF

j_gene: TRBJ2-5
v_gene: TRBV9
CDR3aa: CASSVGGTETQYF

j_gene: TRBJ2-2
v_gene: TRBV27
CDR3aa: CASSLAGGCTGELFF

j_gene: TRBJ2-2
v_gene: TRBV6-4
CDR3aa: CARPRTSGGAGELFF

j_gene: TRBJ1-4
v_gene: TRBV5-1
CDR3aa: CASSLGTSATNEKLFF

j_gene: TRBJ1-3
v_gene: TRBV5-1
CDR3aa: CASSLGVGNTIYF

j_gene: TRBJ2-5
v_gene: TRBV23-1
CDR3aa: CASSQSRQQETQYF

j_gene: TRBJ2-7
v_gene: TRBV3-1/TRBV3-2
CDR3aa: CASSQDTYQTSYEQYF

j_gene: TRBJ2-3
v_gene: TRBV11-2
CDR3aa: CASSSGDRDTDTQYF

j_gene: TRBJ2-1
v_gene: TRBV5-4
CDR3aa: CASSLGGVTYNEQFF